The rows below give T cell receptor beta chains drawn from one sample of a study of T cells in Graves' hyperthyroidism and ophthalmopathy. TCRdb ran MiXCR on the multiplex PCR reads and lists one entry per CDR3 protein. The sample lists around 290,000 distinct CDR3 sequences, approximately 12% seen once, with 7.8% in the top ten. The sample taken for sequencing was blood. These receptors were collected from a woman younger than 45 with Graves' hyperthyroidism that later progressed to Graves' ophthalmopathy. CDR3s include the opening cysteine and the closing phenylalanine or tryptophan. D genes are given only for firm matches. Expanded clones are given a class, and other clones once, few, many or no size at all.

clone size: many; J gene: TRBJ1-3; V gene: TRBV5-1; D gene: NA; CDR3 protein: CASSREGAGNTIYF; CDR3 DNA: TGCGCCAGCAGTCGGGAGGGAGCTGGAAACACCATATATTTT
clone size: many; J gene: TRBJ1-1; V gene: TRBV2; D gene: TRBD1; CDR3 protein: CASSVKTGRFEAFF; CDR3 DNA: TGTGCCAGCAGTGTAAAGACAGGGCGTTTTGAAGCTTTCTTT
clone size: NA; J gene: TRBJ2-1; V gene: TRBV27; D gene: TRBD1; CDR3 protein: CASSKTGYNEQFF; CDR3 DNA: TGTGCCAGCAGTAAGACAGGGTACAATGAGCAGTTCTTC
clone size: many; J gene: TRBJ2-1; V gene: TRBV7-2; D gene: TRBD2; CDR3 protein: CASSLESASGNEQFF; CDR3 DNA: TGTGCCAGCAGCTTAGAGTCGGCTAGCGGCAATGAGCAGTTCTTC
clone size: many; J gene: TRBJ2-1; V gene: TRBV11-3; D gene: TRBD2; CDR3 protein: CASSYGLAGSYNEQFF; CDR3 DNA: TGTGCCAGCAGCTACGGACTAGCGGGAAGCTACAATGAGCAGTTCTTC
clone size: few; J gene: TRBJ2-3; V gene: TRBV9; D gene: NA; CDR3 protein: CASSSLVDTQYF; CDR3 DNA: TGTGCCAGCAGCTCTTTAGTAGATACGCAGTATTTT
clone size: NA; J gene: TRBJ1-2; V gene: TRBV24-1; D gene: NA; CDR3 protein: CATFDVGTDYGYTF; CDR3 DNA: TGTGCCACCTTTGATGTAGGGACGGATTATGGCTACACCTTC
clone size: many; J gene: TRBJ1-1; V gene: TRBV28; D gene: NA; CDR3 protein: CASSLGGWLPTEAFF; CDR3 DNA: TGTGCCAGCAGTTTAGGGGGGTGGTTACCCACTGAAGCTTTCTTT
clone size: few; J gene: TRBJ1-5; V gene: TRBV20-1; D gene: NA; CDR3 protein: CSAGPSGSQPQHF; CDR3 DNA: TGCAGTGCCGGACCGTCGGGTTCGCAGCCCCAGCATTTT
clone size: NA; J gene: TRBJ2-7; V gene: TRBV4-1; D gene: NA; CDR3 protein: CASSQEGRSSSYEQYF; CDR3 DNA: TGCGCCAGCAGCCAAGAAGGCAGGTCCAGCTCCTACGAGCAGTACTTC
clone size: many; J gene: TRBJ2-1; V gene: TRBV30; D gene: TRBD1; CDR3 protein: CAWNEGANGADEQFF; CDR3 DNA: TGTGCCTGGAACGAGGGGGCAAATGGAGCTGATGAGCAGTTCTTC
clone size: NA; J gene: TRBJ2-1; V gene: TRBV6-1; D gene: NA; CDR3 protein: CASSTRGGQTAWGNEQFF; CDR3 DNA: TGTGCCAGCAGCACCAGGGGGGGTCAGACCGCATGGGGCAATGAGCAGTTCTTC
clone size: NA; J gene: TRBJ2-2; V gene: TRBV7-6; D gene: NA; CDR3 protein: CASSLFGGGSNTGELFF; CDR3 DNA: TGTGCCAGCAGCTTATTTGGTGGCGGGTCGAACACCGGGGAGCTGTTTTTT